This is a list of T cell receptor beta chains from one sample in a study of blood T cell repertoires in COVID-19. TCRdb keeps only in-frame clones here, not all; method: immunoSEQ multiplex PCR. The sample shows 110,000 or so clones, 85% of them seen only once. Sequencing was performed on peripheral blood. These receptors originate from a human donor in a cohort sampled during active COVID-19. Each CDR3 is given with its conserved first and last residue. A D gene is named only where the DNA matches it firmly. Clone size is stated in some rows and not others, as once, few, many or a class when expanded.

CDR3	DNA	size	D	V	J
CASGPWTGDGGYTF	TGTGCCAGCGGCCCCTGGACAGGGGACGGGGGCTACACCTTC	.	TRBD1	TRBV27	TRBJ1-2
CASSFSGVEQYF	TGCGCCAGCAGCTTTTCCGGGGTCGAGCAGTACTTC	few	.	TRBV5-1	TRBJ2-7
CASSTGGPGRDEQFF	TGTGCCAGCAGTACGGGGGGGCCGGGAAGGGATGAGCAGTTCTTC	.	TRBD2	TRBV6-2/TRBV6-3	TRBJ2-1
CASSLDRAPIYGYTF	TGTGCCAGCAGCCTGGACAGGGCGCCTATCTATGGCTACACCTTC	.	TRBD1	TRBV5-5	TRBJ1-2
CASSGRRPDTQYF	TGTGCCAGCAGCGGCCGGAGGCCAGATACGCAGTATTTT	.	.	TRBV9	TRBJ2-3
CSASGGQGLYGYTF	TGCAGTGCTAGTGGAGGACAGGGCCTCTATGGCTACACCTTC	.	TRBD1	TRBV20-1	TRBJ1-2
CASSLVAVIPHEQYF	TGTGCCAGCAGCTTGGTAGCGGTTATCCCCCACGAGCAGTACTTC	.	.	TRBV11-2	TRBJ2-7
CASSPLTGELFF	TGTGCCAGCAGTCCCCTCACCGGGGAGCTGTTTTTT	.	.	TRBV27	TRBJ2-2
CASSDSTGEIYGFSPLHF	TGCGCCAGCAGCGATTCGACAGGGGAAATTTATGGATTTTCACCCCTCCACTTT	.	TRBD1	TRBV4-3	TRBJ1-6
CASSQDTGPRSSYEQYF	TGCGCCAGCAGCCAAGACACAGGTCCGAGAAGCTCCTACGAGCAGTACTTC	.	.	TRBV4-3	TRBJ2-7
CSGQGPKNTEAFF	TGCAGCGGACAGGGGCCAAAGAACACTGAAGCTTTCTTT	.	TRBD1	TRBV29-1	TRBJ1-1
CASEKGTGSYNEQFF	TGTGCTAGTGAAAAGGGGACAGGCTCCTACAATGAGCAGTTCTTC	.	TRBD1	TRBV12-5	TRBJ2-1
CATSREQGLNGYTF	TGTGCCACCAGCAGAGAACAGGGTCTTAATGGCTACACCTTC	once	.	TRBV15	TRBJ1-2
CASSLGRDTDTQYF	TGTGCCAGCAGCTTGGGGAGGGACACAGATACGCAGTATTTT	.	.	TRBV5-4	TRBJ2-3
CASSLIGGGDTQYF	TGTGCCAGCAGCTTAATAGGGGGCGGGGATACGCAGTATTTT	.	TRBD1	TRBV11-2	TRBJ2-3
CASRPTGTGYNEQFF	TGTGCCAGCAGGCCCACCGGGACAGGATACAATGAGCAGTTCTTC	.	TRBD1	TRBV6-6	TRBJ2-1
CASSFQGANTEAFF	TGTGCCAGCAGCTTCCAGGGGGCGAACACTGAAGCTTTCTTT	.	TRBD1	TRBV11-2	TRBJ1-1
CASSLHGDRGEQYF	TGTGCCAGCAGCTTACACGGGGACAGGGGCGAGCAGTACTTC	once	TRBD1	TRBV7-2	TRBJ2-7
CASSETPQAGNTIYF	TGCGCCAGCAGTGAGACACCACAGGCTGGAAACACCATATATTTT	.	.	TRBV10-2	TRBJ1-3
CASGSTGGNEQFF	TGTGCTAGTGGTTCGACAGGGGGGAATGAGCAGTTCTTC	.	TRBD1	TRBV12-5	TRBJ2-1
CSVGGTGGEKLFF	TGCAGCGTTGGTGGGACAGGGGGTGAAAAACTGTTTTTT	.	TRBD1	TRBV29-1	TRBJ1-4
CASIERGYGLEQYF	TGTGCCAGCATAGAGCGGGGGTATGGGCTCGAGCAGTACTTC	.	TRBD2	TRBV6-5	TRBJ2-7
CASSPGLQVSPLYF	TGTGCCAGCAGCCCGGGACTACAAGTGAGCCCCCTTTACTTC	.	TRBD2	TRBV7-9	TRBJ2-7
CASSPYRDISSGNTIYF	TGTGCCAGCTCACCTTACCGGGACATAAGCTCTGGAAACACCATATATTTT	once	.	TRBV18	TRBJ1-3